Following are 30 T cell receptor beta chains from one sample sequenced in a study of T-cell reconstitution after alpha-beta-depleted transplantation in children. Molecular barcoding with unique molecular identifiers was used for the TCRbeta library. TCRdb passed the PCR reads through MiXCR, listing each CDR3 protein once. The sample lists around 190,000 distinct CDR3 sequences, roughly 7% occurring once. Sample: PBMCs, taken before TCRalphabeta/CD19-depleted stem cell transplant. These receptor sequences come from a boy aged 2-9 years with acute lymphoblastic leukemia, due to receive a stem cell transplant.

This clonotype was seen ten or more times. A junction boundary mismatches the germline segment, possibly from a read error. The chain links TRBV7-7 to TRBJ2-5; D may match TRBD1 or TRBD2 (6 bases each). Germline loops: CDR1 SSHAT, CDR2 FNYEAQ (reference sequence). The CDR3 runs to 14 residues. The CDR3 region is CASSQGTFQETQYF. In DNA form, the CDR3 reads TGTGCTAGCAGCCAGGGGACTTTCCAAGAGACCCAGTACTTC. The full variable domain, with the rest looked up from reference TRBV7-7 and TRBJ2-5, is GAGVSQSPRYKVTKRGQDVTLRCDPISSHATLYWYQQALGQGPEFLTYFNYEAQPDKSGLPSDRFSAERPEGSISTLTIQRTEQRDSAMYRCASSQGTFQETQYFGPGTRLLVL.

There are many counts of this clonotype. The V gene is TRBV29-1, the J gene TRBJ2-5; the D is unclear. Trimming shortened V by 7 bases and J by 2 bases, and 8 bases separated the two germline ends. This CDR3 has 11 residues. CDR1 and CDR2 from the germline V gene are SQVTM and ANQGSEA. The CDR3 nucleotides are TGCAGCGGGACCAGTCAAGAGACCCAGTACTTC. Its translation is CSGTSQETQYF.

This clonotype was recorded many times. The gene calls are TRBV12-3 or TRBV12-4 and TRBJ2-4; 8 bases are shared with TRBD2. The CDR3 runs 17 residues. The V and J ends lost 0 bases and 0 bases, in that order; junction bases with no gene match: 4. DNA for the CDR3: TGTGCCAGCAGTTTAGCGCTAAGCGGGGGAGCCAAAAACATTCAGTACTTC. It yields the protein CASSLALSGGAKNIQYF.

This clonotype was seen repeatedly, ten times or more. The chain joins TRBV7-9 to TRBJ2-3; perhaps TRBD1 as D (6 bases). Germline CDR1 is SEHNR and CDR2 is FQNEAQ (reference sequence). V was trimmed by 5 bases and J by 5 bases, leaving 8 bases between them. This CDR3 comprises 12 residues. The CDR3 protein is CASSLQGDTQYF. The DNA for the CDR3 is TGTGCCAGCAGCCTACAGGGAGATACGCAGTATTTT.

The chain uses TRBV20-1 and TRBJ2-7; TRBD1 matches 7 bases. CDR1 DFQATT and CDR2 SNEGSKA come from the germline V gene (reference sequence). The CDR3 sequence is 14 residues long. The J segment lost 0 bases and the V segment lost 4 bases, leaving 6 bases of the junction unmatched. This CDR3 is CSAKGQIRSYEQYF. In nucleotides, the CDR3 is TGCAGTGCTAAGGGACAGATTCGCTCCTACGAGCAGTACTTC.

At least ten counts were recorded for this clonotype. The gene calls are TRBV5-1 and TRBJ2-2; tentatively, D is TRBD1 or TRBD2 (5 bases each). This CDR3 spans 15 amino acids. CDR1 is SGHRS and CDR2 is YFSETQ in the germline V gene. The V end lost 2 bases, the J end lost 6 bases, and 14 bases lay between the germline ends. The chain's CDR3 is CASSLGLGLAGELFF. The DNA for the CDR3 is TGCGCCAGCAGCTTAGGACTGGGGCTCGCCGGGGAGCTGTTTTTT.

This clonotype has a count of ten or more. The J gene is TRBJ1-3, the V gene TRBV9; D gene unclear. CDR1 is SGDLS, CDR2 YYNGEE, per germline. The CDR3 extends over 15 amino acids. V was cut by 0 bases and J by 4 bases, with 11 bases left in between. CDR3: CASSVGREIGNTIYF. The CDR3 nucleotides are TGTGCCAGCAGCGTAGGTAGGGAAATCGGAAACACCATATATTTT. Using reference TRBV9 and TRBJ1-3 for the parts outside the CDR3, the full variable domain is DSGVTQTPKHLITATGQRVTLRCSPRSGDLSVYWYQQSLDQGLQFLIQYYNGEERAKGNILERFSAQQFPDLHSELNLSSLELGDSALYFCASSVGREIGNTIYFGEGSWLTVV.

The table lists this clonotype with many counts. The J gene is TRBJ2-3, the V gene TRBV12-3 or TRBV12-4, with D uncertain. V was shortened by 8 bases and J by 0 bases, with 15 bases between the two germline ends. The CDR3 totals 15 residues. Here the CDR3 reads CASVPMAGSTDTQYF. Written as DNA, the CDR3 is TGTGCCAGCGTCCCAATGGCCGGGAGCACAGATACGCAGTATTTT.

V gene TRBV11-2 combines with J gene TRBJ2-3; D is undetermined. This CDR3 spans 16 amino acids. Germline V gene sequence: CDR1 SGHAT, CDR2 FQNNGV. V was cut by 1 base and J by 5 bases, with 16 bases left in between. As DNA, the CDR3 is TGTGCCAGCAGCTTAGGTTCCCGGGTAACAGAAGATACGCAGTATTTT. This translates into CASSLGSRVTEDTQYF.

This clonotype was detected a few times. The genes are TRBV20-1 and TRBJ2-5, with 16 nucleotides matching TRBD2. This CDR3 contains 16 residues. Germline CDR1 and CDR2: DFQATT and SNEGSKA (reference sequence). V shed 4 bases, J shed 7 bases, and the junction held 9 bases outside the gene matches. This chain's CDR3 is CSAIRRGLAGGRTQYF. In nucleotides, the CDR3 is TGCAGTGCTATACGCAGGGGACTAGCGGGGGGGAGGACCCAGTACTTC.

This clonotype has ten or more counts. The chain joins TRBV13 to TRBJ2-4; 8 bases agree with TRBD1. The germline V gene has CDR1 PRHDT and CDR2 FYEKMQ (reference sequence). The trim removed 4 bases at V and 9 bases at J, leaving 8 bases unmatched. This CDR3 region has 14 residues. The CDR3 region has the DNA TGTGCCAGCAGCTCCTCAACGGACAGGGCCATTCAGTACTTC. This encodes CASSSSTDRAIQYF.

There are many counts of this clonotype. This chain links TRBV27 with TRBJ1-5; tentative D call: TRBD1 (5 bases). The CDR3 has 14 amino acids. Trimming cost V 8 bases and J 1 base, with 12 bases left between them. Per germline, CDR1 MNHEY and CDR2 SMNVEV (reference sequence). CDR3 DNA sequence: TGTGCCAGCCGCTCGGGGGGAAGCAATCAGCCCCAGCATTTT. Its protein is CASRSGGSNQPQHF.

This clonotype has a count of ten or more. The chain employs TRBV5-5 and TRBJ1-1; D is uncertain. Trimming shortened V by 0 bases and J by 1 base, and 4 bases separated the two germline ends. Germline CDR1 reads SGHKS; CDR2 reads YYEKEE (reference sequence). The CDR3 is made up of 13 amino acids. DNA of the CDR3: TGTGCCAGCAGCTTGGCTACGAACACTGAAGCTTTCTTT. Translated, it gives CASSLATNTEAFF.

This clonotype was recorded many times. The J gene is TRBJ2-3, the V gene TRBV25-1; 8 positions match TRBD1. The germline CDR1 and CDR2 sequences are MGHDK and SYGVNS. Trimming at V came to 2 bases and at J to 2 bases, leaving 9 bases not matched to a gene. The CDR3 is made up of 17 amino acids. CDR3 sequence reads: CASSEATGTGYTDTQYF. The CDR3 DNA follows: TGTGCCAGCAGTGAAGCCACAGGGACAGGATACACAGATACGCAGTATTTT. The full variable domain, its missing parts supplied by reference TRBV25-1 and TRBJ2-3, is EADIYQTPRYLVIGTGKKITLECSQTMGHDKMYWYQQDPGMELHLIHYSYGVNSTEKGDLSSESTVSRIRTEHFPLTLESARPSHTSQYLCASSEATGTGYTDTQYFGPGTRLTVL.

CDR3 amino acids: CASRLYSGGAVSYEQYF. The CDR3 bases are TGTGCCAGCAGACTATATAGCGGGGGGGCCGTCTCCTACGAGCAGTACTTC. The rearrangement joins TRBV12-3 or TRBV12-4 to TRBJ2-7; 11 bases match TRBD2. This CDR3 is 17 amino acids long. The V gene end was trimmed by 6 bases and the J gene end by 0 bases; junction bases not matched to a gene: 10.

This clonotype was recorded at least ten times. V usage is TRBV29-1 and J usage is TRBJ1-1; 7 nucleotides line up with TRBD1. Trimming took 7 bases from V and 5 from J; bases not matched to a gene: 10. The CDR3 consists of 13 residues. Germline-derived CDR1 and CDR2 are SQVTM and ANQGSEA. Here the CDR3 DNA reads TGCAGCGCGAGGGGGCGCGGGACGACTGAAGCTTTCTTT. Its protein product is CSARGRGTTEAFF.

This clonotype has more than one count but fewer than ten. The rearrangement links TRBV2 to TRBJ2-7, with D possibly being TRBD2 (5 bases). Germline-derived CDR1 and CDR2 are SNHLY and FYNNEI. The CDR3 runs 16 residues. V lost 7 bases and J lost 4, with 23 bases in between. The CDR3 protein is CASTGGTASLGYEQYF. The CDR3 region has the DNA TGTGCCAGCACCGGAGGTACGGCGTCGTTGGGTTACGAGCAGTACTTC.

The CDR3: CASSQGMTGFTEAFF. In DNA, the CDR3 is TGTGCCAGCAGCCAAGGGATGACGGGGTTCACTGAAGCTTTCTTT. The chain couples TRBV3-1 to TRBJ1-1; no reliable D call. The CDR3 extends over 15 amino acids. V was trimmed by 1 base and J by 4 bases, leaving 13 bases between them. Germline values: CDR1 LGHDT, CDR2 YNNKEL (reference sequence). The variable domain in full, with the rest retrieved from reference TRBV3-1 and TRBJ1-1, is DTAVSQTPKYLVTQMGNDKSIKCEQNLGHDTMYWYKQDSKKFLKIMFSYNNKELIINETVPNRFSPKSPDKAHLNLHINSLELGDSAVYFCASSQGMTGFTEAFFGQGTRLTVV.

Note on this clonotype: A read error may explain this, as a much larger clone is one base away. This chain uses TRBV12-3 or TRBV12-4 with TRBJ2-3; 7 bases are shared with TRBD2. The CDR3 runs to 15 residues. The CDR3, as DNA: TGTGCCAGCACCTACGGGGCTAGCGGCACAGATACGGAGTATTTT. Its translation is CASTYGASGTDTEYF.

As concerns this clonotype: A much larger clone differs by one base, so this may be a read error. This chain links TRBV7-3 with TRBJ2-3; D is unclear. CDR1 is SGHTA and CDR2 is FQGTGA in the germline V gene. The length of the CDR3 is 18 residues. DNA of the CDR3: TGTGCCTGCAGTCCCTCCCGTCTCAACTTGGTTCGGCCAGATACGCAGTATTTT. Translation: CACSPSRLNLVRPDTQYF.

This clonotype was seen only a few times. The V call is TRBV28, the J call TRBJ2-5; 7 nucleotides align to TRBD2. CDR1 MDHEN and CDR2 SYDVKM come from the germline V gene. J gave up 2 bases and V 3 bases, and 9 bases lay outside the gene matches. This CDR3 region has 16 residues. DNA for the CDR3: TGTGCCAGCAGTTTTCTCGCTAGCGGCTTACAAGAGACCCAGTACTTC. Translated, it gives CASSFLASGLQETQYF.

Turning to this clonotype: One end of the junction varies from germline; a read error may be responsible. V gene TRBV29-1 combines with J gene TRBJ1-5; 7 bases are a match to TRBD1. The CDR3 is 14 amino acids. CDR1 is SQVTM, CDR2 ANQGSEA, per germline. CDR3 residues: CEEGQSYSNHPQHF. The DNA of the CDR3 is TGCGAGGAGGGACAGTCGTATAGCAATCACCCCCAGCATTTT.

The chain joins TRBV7-6 to TRBJ1-1; D is unclear. This CDR3 is 14 amino acids long. Trimming removed 4 bases at V and 0 bases at J, with 9 bases between. Germline-derived CDR1 and CDR2 are SGHVS and FNYEAQ. The chain's CDR3 is CASSSKTMNTEAFF. CDR3 nucleotide sequence: TGTGCCAGCAGCTCCAAAACAATGAACACTGAAGCTTTCTTT.

This clonotype came up many times. This chain joins TRBV10-3 and TRBJ1-6; 8 bases line up with TRBD1. The V gene's germline CDR1 is ENHRY and CDR2 SYGVKD. The CDR3 has 14 residues. V lost 8 bases, J lost 11 bases, and 11 bases stayed unmatched. Written as DNA, the CDR3 is TGTGCCATCGGTTCTGGACAGGGTGAGACACCCCTCCACTTT. Its protein is CAIGSGQGETPLHF.

The rearrangement joins TRBV20-1 to TRBJ2-3; 8 bases align to TRBD1. The J segment lost 6 bases and the V segment lost 5 bases, leaving 7 bases of the junction unmatched. Germline V gene sequence: CDR1 DFQATT, CDR2 SNEGSKA (reference sequence). The CDR3 spans 13 residues. As DNA, the CDR3 is TGCAGTGCTTACAGGGGGGTACGGGATACGCAGTATTTT. Translating it yields CSAYRGVRDTQYF.

This clonotype has a handful of counts. The chain has TRBV10-3 and TRBJ2-5; weak D call: TRBD1 (6 bases). V was clipped by 4 bases and J by 3 bases, with 9 bases between them. Germline-derived CDR1 and CDR2 are ENHRY and SYGVKD. The CDR3 consists of 13 residues. CDR3 DNA sequence: TGTGCCATCAGTGGGACAGACAAAGAGACCCAGTACTTC. This encodes CAISGTDKETQYF.

This clonotype was found many times. The chain has TRBV12-3 or TRBV12-4 and TRBJ2-3; D gene uncertain. The CDR3 runs 13 residues. Trimming stripped 3 bases from V and 3 bases from J, with 7 bases between. In DNA, the CDR3 is TGTGCCAGCAGTTTCCGGTCTACAGATACGCAGTATTTT. This sequence encodes CASSFRSTDTQYF.

This clonotype was seen only a few times. This chain uses TRBV4-2 with TRBJ2-1, with 10 positions matching TRBD2. The length of the CDR3 is 15 residues. CDR1 is LGHNA, CDR2 YNFKEQ, per germline. V shed 5 bases and J 6 bases; nucleotides not matched to a gene: 7. The CDR3 is CASSFLAGDRNEQFF. As DNA, the CDR3 is TGTGCCAGCAGCTTCCTAGCGGGGGACCGCAATGAGCAGTTCTTC.

The CDR3: CASSSGGTGSNQPQHF. The CDR3 nucleotides are TGTGCCAGCAGCTCAGGAGGGACAGGGAGCAATCAGCCCCAGCATTTT. The chain is built from TRBV7-6 and TRBJ1-5, with TRBD1 matching over 9 bases. This CDR3 is 16 amino acids long. With 4 bases clipped from V and 1 base from J, the junction kept 5 bases outside the gene matches. Germline V gives CDR1 SGHVS, CDR2 FNYEAQ. Based on the CDR3 plus reference TRBV7-6 and TRBJ1-5, the full variable domain is GAGVSQSPRYKVTKRGQDVALRCDPISGHVSLYWYRQALGQGPEFLTYFNYEAQQDKSGLPNDRFSAERPEGSISTLTIQRTEQRDSAMYRCASSSGGTGSNQPQHFGDGTRLSIL.

J is TRBJ2-3 and V is TRBV9; D uncertain. In germline, CDR1 is SGDLS, CDR2 YYNGEE. The CDR3 contains 16 residues. Trimming pared 1 base from V and 0 bases from J, leaving 12 bases between. The CDR3 region has the DNA TGTGCCAGCAGCGTAACGACTTGGGATAGCACAGATACGCAGTATTTT. It translates to CASSVTTWDSTDTQYF.